The 19 T cell receptor beta chains below all came from one sample that was sequenced in a study of control samples from healthy donors and cancer patients. The assay was immunoSEQ multiplex PCR, and TCRdb's table has in-frame clones only and misses some. In the table there are tens of thousands of clones, roughly 91% of which are singletons. The sequencing sample was made of blood. The origin of the receptors is a man in his thirties or forties in good health.

This chain links TRBV4-2 with TRBJ2-5; D gene uncertain. V lost 0 bases, J lost 3 bases, and 8 bases lay in between. Looked up from germline, CDR1 is LGHNA and CDR2 is YNFKEQ. The length of the CDR3 is 14 residues. CDR3 protein: CASSQDQREETQYF. In DNA, the CDR3 is TGTGCCAGCAGCCAAGATCAACGGGAAGAGACCCAGTACTTC.

The rearrangement uses TRBV11-2 and TRBJ2-2; D is unclear. Trimming left V 2 bases short and J 13 bases short, with 14 bases between. The V gene's germline CDR1 is SGHAT and CDR2 FQNNGV. The CDR3 has 13 amino acids. The CDR3 nucleotides are TGTGCCAGCAGCTTATTGATGCGTCACGGGCTGTTTTTT. Translation gives CASSLLMRHGLFF.

As to this clone: The germline gene is not matched at one end of the junction; a read error may be the cause. The rearrangement uses TRBV11-2 and TRBJ2-7; unclear D gene. The CDR3 has 14 residues. Germline CDR1 and CDR2: SGHAT and FQNNGV. For the CDR3, the DNA is TGTGCCAGCAGCCTAGAGGACCACGTCTACGAGCAGTACTTC. Its translation is CASSLEDHVYEQYF. The full variable domain, rest sourced from reference TRBV11-2 and TRBJ2-7, is EAGVAQSPRYKIIEKRQSVAFWCNPISGHATLYWYQQILGQGPKLLIQFQNNGVVDDSQLPKDRFSAERLKGVDSTLKIQPAKLEDSAVYLCASSLEDHVYEQYFGPGTRLTVT.

The chain combines TRBV19 with TRBJ1-5; D unclear. The CDR3 is 13 amino acids. V was cut by 4 bases and J by 8 bases, with 12 bases left in between. The germline CDR1 and CDR2 sequences are LNHDA and SQIVND (reference sequence). The CDR3 DNA is TGTGCCAGTAGTACTTCCCTCTTAGAGCCCCAGCATTTT. This translates into CASSTSLLEPQHF.

The rearrangement joins TRBV6-1 to TRBJ1-3, with D hard to call. The CDR3 runs 15 residues. CDR1 and CDR2 (germline): MNHNS, SASEGT. Trimming removed 1 base at V and 0 bases at J, with 7 bases between. The CDR3, as DNA: TGTGCCAGCAGTGAAGATACGCTCTCTGGAAACACCATATATTTT. Translating gives CASSEDTLSGNTIYF.

V gene TRBV10-1 combines with J gene TRBJ1-2, with D uncertain. This CDR3 is built from 12 residues. CDR1 is WNHNN and CDR2 is SYGVQD in the germline V gene (reference sequence). Between the trimmed V and J ends, which lost 3 bases and 8 bases, there was a span of 10 bases. The CDR3 loop is CASSDTAGGYTF. In DNA form, the CDR3 reads TGCGCCAGCAGTGACACCGCCGGCGGCTACACCTTC.

This chain uses TRBV3-1 (or the pseudogene TRBV3-2) with TRBJ1-1, with TRBD1 matching 9 bases. The CDR3 has 14 residues. V lost 5 bases and J lost 5; bases outside the gene matches: 6. The germline V gene has CDR1 LGHDT and CDR2 YNNKEL (reference sequence). Written as DNA, the CDR3 is TGTGCCAGCAGCTTCGACAGGGGGTCGACTGAAGCTTTCTTT. It encodes CASSFDRGSTEAFF.

The gene calls are TRBV30 and TRBJ2-1; no firm D call. This CDR3 is 15 amino acids long. Per the germline V gene, CDR1 is GTSNPN and CDR2 is SVGIG (reference sequence). V gave up 1 base and J gave up 5 bases, with 15 bases separating them. The CDR3 protein is CAWSDGERGDNEQFF. Here the CDR3 DNA reads TGTGCCTGGAGTGATGGGGAAAGAGGAGACAATGAGCAGTTCTTC.

The chain employs TRBV4-1 and TRBJ2-7; D gene ambiguous. The length of the CDR3 is 15 residues. The germline gives CDR1 MGHRA, CDR2 YSYEKL. V shed 0 bases and J shed 2 bases, with 11 bases lying between them. The CDR3 bases are TGCGCCAGCAGCCAAGAGTTGGCATCCACCTACGAGCAGTACTTC. Translating gives CASSQELASTYEQYF.

This clone was seen more than once but under ten times. The chain couples TRBV4-2 to TRBJ1-5; D remains ambiguous. Germline V gives CDR1 LGHNA, CDR2 YNFKEQ. V dropped 1 base and J dropped 3 bases, with 7 bases sitting between them. This CDR3 has 14 residues. The CDR3, as DNA: TGTGCCAGCAGCCAAGTCGGCCACAATCAGCCCCAGCATTTT. Translating gives CASSQVGHNQPQHF.

In its sample, this clone was seen a few times. The rearrangement joins TRBV27 to TRBJ2-2; TRBD2 matches at 14 bases. In germline, CDR1 is MNHEY, CDR2 SMNVEV (reference sequence). This CDR3 has 16 residues. V dropped 5 bases and J dropped 7; count of bases not matched to a gene: 6. The DNA for the CDR3 is TGTGCCAGCAGTCTCAGACTAGCGGGAGGGATCGGGGAGCTGTTTTTT. Protein: CASSLRLAGGIGELFF.

This clone was found a few times. The V gene is TRBV7-2, the J gene TRBJ2-7, with D possibly being TRBD1 or TRBD2 (5 bases each). The CDR3 covers 14 residues. Germline V gene sequence: CDR1 SGHTA, CDR2 FQGNSA. V was cut by 2 bases and J by 5 bases, with 13 bases left in between. DNA of the CDR3: TGTGCCAGCAGCTTAATGGGGGACGGGGACGAGCAGTACTTC. Translation: CASSLMGDGDEQYF.

The V and J genes are TRBV11-1 and TRBJ1-1; a weak D match, TRBD1 (5 bases). CDR3 length: 12 residues. V lost 5 bases, J lost 10 bases, and 14 bases lay in between. Germline V gives CDR1 SGHAT, CDR2 FQDESV (reference sequence). CDR3 amino acids: CASSLPSGRAFF. CDR3 bases: TGTGCCAGCAGCCTACCCTCAGGGAGAGCTTTCTTT.

The chain couples TRBV6-6 to TRBJ2-2, with D unresolved. The CDR3 runs 14 residues. Germline CDR1 MNHNY, CDR2 SVGAGI (reference sequence). V lost 5 bases to trimming and J lost 5 bases, with 12 bases between them. The CDR3 is CASSPSRGTGELFF. For the CDR3, the DNA is TGTGCCAGCAGTCCTTCGCGTGGGACCGGGGAGCTGTTTTTT.

The chain combines TRBV24-1 with TRBJ2-2; possibly TRBD2 for D (6 bases). Trimming took off 5 bases at V and 4 bases at J, with 16 bases between the two ends. This CDR3 has 16 amino acids. Germline CDR1 reads KGHDR; CDR2 reads SFDVKD. DNA of the CDR3: TGTGCCACCAGTGGACCTGGGAGGAGGGGCACCGGGGAGCTGTTTTTT. Its protein product is CATSGPGRRGTGELFF.

The CDR3: CASSLESGRGTDTQYF. In DNA, the CDR3 is TGCGCCAGCAGCTTGGAGTCGGGCCGGGGCACAGATACGCAGTATTTT. The chain employs TRBV5-1 and TRBJ2-3; D is undetermined. CDR1 SGHRS and CDR2 YFSETQ come from the germline V gene. Trimming removed 0 bases at V and 1 base at J, with 12 bases between. The CDR3 runs to 16 residues.

CDR3 loop: CASSIGQALEEKLFF. The CDR3 coding sequence is TGTGCCAGCAGCATCGGACAGGCCCTTGAAGAAAAACTGTTTTTT. The genes are TRBV25-1 and TRBJ1-4, with 7 bases lining up with TRBD1. Germline CDR1 reads MGHDK; CDR2 reads SYGVNS. After removal of 6 bases from V and 8 bases from J, the junction contained 12 bases not matched to a gene. The CDR3 sequence is 15 residues long.

This chain links TRBV7-2 with TRBJ2-5, with D possibly TRBD1 on 6 matching bases. Germline CDR1 SGHTA, CDR2 FQGNSA. CDR3 length: 15 residues. Trimming left V 2 bases short and J 5 bases short, with 15 bases between. CDR3 region: CASSLQSAGVETQYF. The CDR3 region has the DNA TGTGCCAGCAGCTTACAGTCGGCAGGGGTTGAGACCCAGTACTTC.

The V and J genes are TRBV24-1 and TRBJ2-5, with D maybe TRBD2 (5 bases). With 4 bases removed from V and 5 bases from J, the gap between germline ends came to 13 bases. From germline, CDR1 is KGHDR and CDR2 SFDVKD. The CDR3 has 14 residues. The CDR3 sequence: CATSETTNFETQYF. The CDR3 nucleotides read TGTGCCACCAGTGAGACGACTAATTTTGAGACCCAGTACTTC.